Listed below are T cell receptor beta chains from one sample, sequenced in a study of glioma-infiltrating T cells. TCRdb ran MiXCR on the multiplex PCR reads and lists one entry per CDR3 protein. Here the sample spans 300,000 to 400,000 distinct CDR3 sequences, 41% being singletons. Sequencing was done on a sample of glioma tissue, nonneoplastic brain tissue, or PBMCs (not recorded which). The receptors originated from a human donor with low-grade glioma or glioblastoma, undergoing nonglioma brain surgery, or in good health (not recorded which). Both conserved end residues are trimmed from each CDR3. D genes are given only for firm matches.

-,TRBJ2-1,TRBV19,14,ASSIGATSSYNEQF
TRBD2,TRBJ2-3,TRBV7-8,11,ASSSGLGGTQY
TRBD1,TRBJ1-1,TRBV20-1,13,SAPGQGAKATEAF
-,TRBJ1-2,TRBV28,13,ASSSTPDKDYGYT
-,TRBJ2-5,TRBV29-1,11,SVLFPFQETQY
TRBD1,TRBJ2-7,TRBV27,16,ASSSLSHRGRSSYEQY
-,TRBJ2-3,TRBV20-1,11,SASYSYADTQY
-,TRBJ2-7,TRBV18,14,ASSPPPEGIRNEQY
TRBD1,TRBJ2-7,TRBV20-1,12,SATRDRGLYKQY
-,TRBJ2-2,TRBV6-1,12,ASSESRVSGELF
-,TRBJ2-7,TRBV20-1,12,SAIPDRYSSKQY
-,TRBJ1-1,TRBV20-1,12,SASRIGGNTEAF
-,TRBJ2-7,TRBV6-2/TRBV6-3,10,AAGLRDYEQY
-,TRBJ2-7,TRBV11-2,10,ASKSLSYEQY